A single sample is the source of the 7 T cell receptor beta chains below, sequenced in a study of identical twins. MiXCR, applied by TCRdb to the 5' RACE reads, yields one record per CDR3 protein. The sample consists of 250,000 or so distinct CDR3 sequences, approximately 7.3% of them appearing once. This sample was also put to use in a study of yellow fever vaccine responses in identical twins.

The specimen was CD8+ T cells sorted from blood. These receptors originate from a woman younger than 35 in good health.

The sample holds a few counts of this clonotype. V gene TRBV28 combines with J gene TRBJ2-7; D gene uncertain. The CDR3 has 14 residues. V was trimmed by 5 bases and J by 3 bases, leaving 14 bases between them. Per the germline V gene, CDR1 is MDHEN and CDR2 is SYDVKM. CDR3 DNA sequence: TGTGCCAGCAGTCCAACTCTTCTCCTCTACGAGCAGTACGTC. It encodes CASSPTLLLYEQYV.

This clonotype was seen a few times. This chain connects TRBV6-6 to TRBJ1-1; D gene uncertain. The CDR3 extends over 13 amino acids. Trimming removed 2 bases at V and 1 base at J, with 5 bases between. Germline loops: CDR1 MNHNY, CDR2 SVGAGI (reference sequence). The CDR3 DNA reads TGTGCCAGCAGTTACGCCAGGAACACTGAAGCTTTCTTT. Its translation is CASSYARNTEAFF.

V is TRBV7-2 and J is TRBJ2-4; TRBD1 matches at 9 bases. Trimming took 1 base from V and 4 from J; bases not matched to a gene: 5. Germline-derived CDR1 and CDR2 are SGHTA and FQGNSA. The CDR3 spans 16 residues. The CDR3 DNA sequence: TGTGCCAGCAGCTTAGAGGGGGGGACAGGGAAAAACATTCAGTACTTC. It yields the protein CASSLEGGTGKNIQYF.

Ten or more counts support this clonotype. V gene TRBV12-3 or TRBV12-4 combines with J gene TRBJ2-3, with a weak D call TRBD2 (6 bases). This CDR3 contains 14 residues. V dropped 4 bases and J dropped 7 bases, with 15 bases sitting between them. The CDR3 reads CASSSGTRPYTQYF. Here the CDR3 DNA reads TGTGCCAGCAGTTCAGGGACTCGACCCTATACGCAGTATTTT.

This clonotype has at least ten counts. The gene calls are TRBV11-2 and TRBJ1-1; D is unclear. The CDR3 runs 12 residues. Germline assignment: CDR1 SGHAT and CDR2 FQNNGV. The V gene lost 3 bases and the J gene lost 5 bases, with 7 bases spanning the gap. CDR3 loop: CASSLGFTEAFF. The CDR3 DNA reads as TGTGCCAGCAGCTTGGGGTTTACTGAAGCTTTCTTT.

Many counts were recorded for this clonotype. Written as DNA, the CDR3 is TGTGCCAGCAGCTTCGGCGCGAGCTCCTACAATGAGCAGTTCTTC. Translating it yields CASSFGASSYNEQFF. The rearrangement uses TRBV5-4 and TRBJ2-1; the D is unclear. Germline-derived CDR1 and CDR2 are SGHNT and YYREEE (reference sequence). The CDR3 is 15 residues long. V lost 2 bases, J lost 0 bases, and 9 bases lay in between.

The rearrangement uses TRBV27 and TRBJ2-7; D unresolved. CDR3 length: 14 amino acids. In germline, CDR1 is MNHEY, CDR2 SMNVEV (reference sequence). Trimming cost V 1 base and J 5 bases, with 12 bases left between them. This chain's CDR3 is CASSLYPRLNEQYF. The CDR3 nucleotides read TGTGCCAGCAGTTTATATCCTAGATTGAACGAGCAGTACTTC.